This passage covers 20 T cell receptor beta chains from one sample sequenced in a study of shared T cell receptors in the human thymus. Produced via immunoSEQ multiplex PCR; TCRdb's table is partial and in-frame only. The sample includes 550,000 to 800,000 clones, roughly 85% of them seen just once. These data were also reused for a study on human thymus T cells.

Sequencing used thymocytes. The receptors shown here come from a girl less than two years old with a congenital heart defect.

This chain connects TRBV7-7 to TRBJ1-4; D might be TRBD1 (5 bases). With 5 bases removed from V and 5 bases from J, the gap between germline ends came to 15 bases. CDR1 SSHAT and CDR2 FNYEAQ come from the germline V gene (reference sequence). This CDR3 region has 15 residues. CDR3 loop: CASSASLKGNEKLFF. As DNA, the CDR3 is TGTGCCAGCAGCGCTTCATTAAAGGGGAATGAAAAACTGTTTTTT.

The chain joins TRBV5-5 to TRBJ2-7, with D perhaps TRBD1 (6 bases). V lost 4 bases and J lost 5, with 13 bases in between. This CDR3 region has 13 residues. Germline V CDR1 and CDR2: SGHKS, YYEKEE (reference sequence). CDR3 loop: CASSLGTRNEQYF. Here the CDR3 DNA reads TGTGCCAGCAGCCTCGGGACACGAAACGAGCAGTACTTC.

The V and J genes are TRBV5-1 and TRBJ2-7; 7 bases align to TRBD1. The CDR3 runs to 15 residues. Trimming took 1 base from V and 3 from J; bases not matched to a gene: 7. CDR1 and CDR2 (germline): SGHRS, YFSETQ. CDR3 protein: CASSLRQGVLYEQYF. The CDR3 DNA sequence: TGCGCCAGCAGCTTGAGGCAGGGGGTACTCTACGAGCAGTACTTC.

The chain employs TRBV11-2 and TRBJ1-1; D unclear. The V and J ends lost 5 bases and 2 bases respectively, with 15 bases between them. The germline V gene has CDR1 SGHAT and CDR2 FQNNGV. This CDR3 region has 15 residues. This chain's CDR3 is CASSGRVLVNTEAFF. The CDR3 bases are TGTGCCAGCAGCGGGAGGGTGCTGGTTAACACTGAAGCTTTCTTT.

The sample holds one count of this clone. The chain couples TRBV5-6 to TRBJ1-2, with D hard to call. This CDR3 region has 15 residues. The germline CDR1 and CDR2 sequences are SGHDT and YYEEEE. The V and J ends lost 1 base and 8 bases respectively, with 18 bases between them. The CDR3 nucleotides are TGTGCCAGCAGCTTGAGGTCAGGTCCTCCCTGGGGCTACACCTTC. This codes for CASSLRSGPPWGYTF.

This chain joins TRBV5-1 and TRBJ1-1; 8 positions agree with TRBD1. This CDR3 contains 16 residues. The junction had 12 bases not matched to a gene; V was cut back by 4 bases and J by 4 bases. CDR1 and CDR2 (germline): SGHRS, YFSETQ. DNA for the CDR3: TGCGCCAGCAGCAGACCGGACAGGGCCAGGGGCACTGAAGCTTTCTTT. Amino acid sequence: CASSRPDRARGTEAFF.

The V call is TRBV7-6, the J call TRBJ1-2, with D possibly matching TRBD1 (6 bases). The CDR3 runs 13 residues. Trimming left V 5 bases short and J 8 bases short, with 15 bases between. Per the germline V gene, CDR1 is SGHVS and CDR2 is FNYEAQ. This CDR3 is CASSPVGTRGYTF. For the CDR3, the DNA is TGTGCCAGCAGCCCGGTCGGGACACGGGGCTACACCTTC.

V usage is TRBV27 and J usage is TRBJ1-1; TRBD1 matches 8 bases. Germline CDR1 is MNHEY and CDR2 is SMNVEV (reference sequence). V trimming: 5 bases; J trimming: 1 base; junction bases outside the gene matches: 9. The CDR3 has 16 amino acids. This CDR3 is CASSKIQGGGNTEAFF. The CDR3 nucleotides are TGTGCCAGCAGTAAAATACAGGGGGGAGGGAACACTGAAGCTTTCTTT.

The V and J genes are TRBV7-2 and TRBJ2-1, with D tentatively TRBD2 (7 bases). This CDR3 spans 14 amino acids. Trimming cost V 2 bases and J 15 bases, with 20 bases left between them. The germline gives CDR1 SGHTA, CDR2 FQGNSA. Here the CDR3 reads CASSLSARRGGRFF. The CDR3 DNA sequence: TGTGCCAGCAGCTTATCCGCTAGGAGGGGGGGTAGGTTCTTC.

The chain carries TRBV28 and TRBJ1-2, with 10 bases matching TRBD1. V was clipped by 3 bases and J by 8 bases; unmatched bases: 3. CDR3 length: 13 amino acids. The germline V gene has CDR1 MDHEN and CDR2 SYDVKM. The CDR3 DNA reads TGTGCCAGCAGTTTTGGACAGGGGGAGGGCTACACCTTC. This gives the protein CASSFGQGEGYTF.

The chain's CDR3 is CASSLGHPNYEQYF. The CDR3, as DNA: TGTGCCAGCAGTTTGGGACACCCTAACTACGAGCAGTACTTC. V usage is TRBV27 and J usage is TRBJ2-5; D might be TRBD1 (6 bases). The J call may be in error: the DNA end matches TRBJ2-7 better. The CDR3 has 14 residues. The germline CDR1 and CDR2 sequences are MNHEY and SMNVEV (reference sequence).

The rearrangement uses TRBV25-1 and TRBJ1-1, with D unclear. The V gene lost 7 bases and the J gene lost 0 bases, with 18 bases spanning the gap. The CDR3 spans 16 residues. Per germline, CDR1 MGHDK and CDR2 SYGVNS. The CDR3 DNA is TGTGCCAGCATCGCCCCGGGGTTACCCATGAACACTGAAGCTTTCTTT. Its translation is CASIAPGLPMNTEAFF. The whole variable domain, remainder taken from reference TRBV25-1 and TRBJ1-1, is EADIYQTPRYLVIGTGKKITLECSQTMGHDKMYWYQQDPGMELHLIHYSYGVNSTEKGDLSSESTVSRIRTEHFPLTLESARPSHTSQYLCASIAPGLPMNTEAFFGQGTRLTVV.

The CDR3 sequence is CASSDQSAIETQYF. The CDR3 nucleotides read TGTGCCAGCAGCGACCAGTCAGCGATCGAGACCCAGTACTTC. The chain couples TRBV6-1 to TRBJ2-5; no clear D. V lost 6 bases and J 5 bases, leaving 16 bases between the germline ends. Germline loops: CDR1 MNHNS, CDR2 SASEGT. The CDR3 has 14 residues.

V is TRBV6-5 and J is TRBJ1-2; D not resolved. The CDR3 length is 16 residues. CDR1 MNHEY and CDR2 SVGAGI come from the germline V gene. Trimming removed 2 bases at V and 3 bases at J, with 16 bases between. The DNA of the CDR3 is TGTGCCAGCAGTTACAATATTGGGCGTGAAGACTATGGCTACACCTTC. Residues: CASSYNIGREDYGYTF.

CDR3 protein: CAYDRGHQPQHF. CDR3 nucleotide sequence: TGTGCCTATGACAGGGGGCACCAGCCCCAGCATTTT. The rearrangement uses TRBV30 and TRBJ1-5; TRBD1 matches at 10 bases. J was trimmed by 7 bases and V by 7 bases; bases with no gene match: 4. Germline-derived CDR1 and CDR2 are GTSNPN and SVGIG (reference sequence). The CDR3 is made up of 12 amino acids.

This chain joins TRBV10-1 and TRBJ2-1; 7 bases map to TRBD2. The CDR3 has 13 residues. Germline assignment: CDR1 WNHNN and CDR2 SYGVQD (reference sequence). J gave up 7 bases and V 5 bases, and 5 bases lay outside the gene matches. CDR3 nucleotide sequence: TGCGCCAGCAGTCCTAGGGAGGGAAATGAGCAGTTCTTC. It yields the protein CASSPREGNEQFF.

The chain has TRBV9 and TRBJ2-5; TRBD2 matches at 7 bases. CDR3 length: 16 residues. Germline CDR1 SGDLS, CDR2 YYNGEE. V shed 0 bases, J shed 1 base, and the junction held 6 bases outside the gene matches. This CDR3 is CASSVAERGVQETQYF. The CDR3 nucleotides read TGTGCCAGCAGCGTAGCTGAGCGGGGAGTCCAAGAGACCCAGTACTTC.

This clone was observed a few times. CDR3 region: CASSSRQGGSHGYTF. The CDR3 nucleotides are TGTGCCAGCAGCTCCAGACAGGGTGGGAGCCATGGCTACACCTTC. V gene TRBV7-2 combines with J gene TRBJ1-2; the match to TRBD1 covers 7 bases. Trimming removed 4 bases from V and 6 bases from J; junction bases left unmatched: 11. Germline assignment: CDR1 SGHTA and CDR2 FQGNSA. The CDR3 contains 15 residues.

The chain couples TRBV11-1 to TRBJ1-2; 9 bases map to TRBD1. J was trimmed by 5 bases and V by 3 bases; bases with no gene match: 10. CDR3 length: 16 residues. Germline V gene data show CDR1 as SGHAT and CDR2 as FQDESV (reference sequence). CDR3 loop: CASSLGRRDRAYGYTF. The DNA of the CDR3 is TGTGCCAGCAGCTTGGGTCGTCGGGACAGGGCGTATGGCTACACCTTC.

The chain carries TRBV28 and TRBJ1-5; 7 bases map to TRBD1. The J segment lost 1 base and the V segment lost 6 bases, leaving 24 bases of the junction unmatched. This CDR3 has 21 residues. Germline loops: CDR1 MDHEN, CDR2 SYDVKM. The CDR3 is CASRDARLDRSATASNQPQHF. The DNA of the CDR3 is TGTGCCAGCAGAGACGCCCGTCTGGACAGGTCAGCTACAGCAAGCAATCAGCCCCAGCATTTT.